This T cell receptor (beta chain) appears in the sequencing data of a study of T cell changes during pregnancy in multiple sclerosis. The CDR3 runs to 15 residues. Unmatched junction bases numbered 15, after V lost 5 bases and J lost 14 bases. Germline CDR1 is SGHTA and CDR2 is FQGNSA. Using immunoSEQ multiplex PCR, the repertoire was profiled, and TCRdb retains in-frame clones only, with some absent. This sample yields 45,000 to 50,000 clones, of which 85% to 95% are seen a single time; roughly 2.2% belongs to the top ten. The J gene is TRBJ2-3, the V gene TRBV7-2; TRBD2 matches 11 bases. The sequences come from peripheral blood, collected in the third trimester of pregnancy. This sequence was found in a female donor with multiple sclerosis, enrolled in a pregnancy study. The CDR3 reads CASSETIAGGLPWYF. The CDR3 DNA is TGTGCCAGCAGCGAGACTATAGCGGGAGGGCTACCCTGGTATTTT.